Ten or more counts support the clone carrying this TCR beta chain. Preparation of the TCRbeta library involved a method that used unique molecular identifiers. TCRdb fed the PCR reads into MiXCR, producing one record per CDR3 protein. This repertoire shows around 670,000 distinct CDR3 sequences, around 13% found once; its top ten account for 0.79%. V lost 1 base to trimming and J lost 7 bases, with 14 bases between them. This CDR3 has 14 amino acids. The germline V gene encodes CDR1 DFQATT and CDR2 SNEGSKA (reference sequence). These data are taken from a study of T-cell reconstitution after alpha-beta-depleted transplantation in children.

The receptor was derived from a girl aged 2-10 years with congenital amegakaryocytic thrombocytopenia, due to receive a stem cell transplant. The chain carries TRBV20-1 and TRBJ2-1; D is perhaps TRBD1 (5 bases). The sequencing here drew on PBMCs, taken before TCRalphabeta/CD19-depleted stem cell transplant. The CDR3 DNA reads as TGCAGTGCTAGAGTTCCCGGCCCAGGGAATGAGCAGTTCTTC. This translates into CSARVPGPGNEQFF.